A single sample gave rise to the 11 T cell receptor beta chains below, sequenced in a study of T cells after yellow fever vaccination. MiXCR, run by TCRdb on the 5' RACE reads, gives a single entry per CDR3 protein. The table includes approximately 300,000 distinct CDR3 sequences, about 10% detected once. The material sequenced was CD4+ T cells sorted from PBMCs, taken 45 days after the yellow fever booster vaccination. The receptors derive from a man aged 18 to 35 who received the YFV17D yellow fever vaccine.

V gene TRBV24-1 combines with J gene TRBJ2-1, with D tentatively TRBD1 or TRBD2 (5 bases each). Trimming pared 3 bases from V and 8 bases from J, leaving 16 bases between. The CDR3 runs to 15 residues. The germline V gene has CDR1 KGHDR and CDR2 SFDVKD. The CDR3 is CATSDNARDSDEQFF. The CDR3 nucleotides read TGTGCCACCAGTGATAATGCCAGGGATAGCGATGAGCAGTTCTTC.

This clonotype was recorded a few times. The chain carries TRBV4-2 and TRBJ2-2, with D hard to call. The V gene's germline CDR1 is LGHNA and CDR2 YNFKEQ. V gave up 4 bases and J gave up 4 bases, with 16 bases separating them. The CDR3 is 16 amino acids. CDR3 sequence reads: CASSPEMAPSTGELFF. The CDR3, as DNA: TGTGCCAGCAGCCCCGAAATGGCGCCCTCCACCGGGGAGCTGTTTTTT.

Of note for this clonotype: A clone one base away is much larger, so this may be a read error. J is TRBJ2-5 and V is TRBV12-3 or TRBV12-4, with D tentatively TRBD1 (5 bases). The CDR3 sequence is 13 residues long. For the CDR3, the DNA is TGTGCCCGCAGTTTAAACAGGCGGGAGACCCAGTACTTC. This sequence encodes CARSLNRRETQYF.

There are a few counts of this clonotype. The V call is TRBV7-2, the J call TRBJ2-1, with 9 positions matching TRBD2. The CDR3 extends over 16 amino acids. CDR1 and CDR2 (germline): SGHTA, FQGNSA. Trimming took 5 bases from V and 9 from J; bases not matched to a gene: 14. As DNA, the CDR3 is TGTGCCAGCAGCCCGTTAGCGGGGGTAGGTCCTGTTGAGCAGTTCTTC. This translates into CASSPLAGVGPVEQFF. Based on the CDR3 plus reference TRBV7-2 and TRBJ2-1, the full variable domain is GAGVSQSPSNKVTEKGKDVELRCDPISGHTALYWYRQSLGQGLEFLIYFQGNSAPDKSGLPSDRFSAERTGGSVSTLTIQRTQQEDSAVYLCASSPLAGVGPVEQFFGPGTRLTVL.

This clonotype was seen only a few times. The rearrangement joins TRBV27 to TRBJ1-2; TRBD1 matches at 7 bases. From germline, CDR1 is MNHEY and CDR2 SMNVEV (reference sequence). The trim removed 5 bases at V and 6 bases at J, leaving 9 bases unmatched. The CDR3 is made up of 14 amino acids. CDR3 DNA: TGTGCCAGCAGTGGCCTACAGGGGCAGGATGGCTACACCTTC. Protein: CASSGLQGQDGYTF.

The V gene is TRBV7-9, the J gene TRBJ2-5, with a tentative D call TRBD1 (6 bases). The CDR3 sequence is 11 residues long. Germline CDR1 reads SEHNR; CDR2 reads FQNEAQ (reference sequence). V was shortened by 5 bases and J by 9 bases, with 10 bases between the two germline ends. The CDR3 sequence is CASSAGVPQYF. The CDR3 DNA is TGTGCCAGCAGCGCAGGGGTGCCCCAGTACTTC.

This clonotype was detected a few times. The chain uses TRBV4-3 and TRBJ2-1; 7 bases line up with TRBD2. The J segment lost 0 bases and the V segment lost 0 bases, leaving 5 bases of the junction unmatched. CDR1 and CDR2 from the germline V gene are LGHNA and YSLEER. CDR3 length: 17 residues. The DNA of the CDR3 is TGCGCCAGCAGCCAAGAAGGAGCGGGGAGCTCCTACAATGAGCAGTTCTTC. It is translated as CASSQEGAGSSYNEQFF.

The CDR3 region is CASSRWTGSAEQYV. Written as DNA, the CDR3 is TGTGCCAGCAGCCGCTGGACAGGGTCGGCCGAGCAGTACGTC. The chain uses TRBV11-2 and TRBJ2-7; TRBD1 matches 8 bases. CDR1 and CDR2 from the germline V gene are SGHAT and FQNNGV. This CDR3 has 14 amino acids. Trimming took 5 bases from V and 6 from J; bases not matched to a gene: 9.

The chain is built from TRBV10-1 and TRBJ2-3; the D gene is possibly TRBD2 (6 bases). V lost 11 bases and J lost 2, with 20 bases in between. CDR1 and CDR2 (germline): WNHNN, SYGVQD (reference sequence). The CDR3 loop spans 15 amino acids. In nucleotides, the CDR3 is TGCGCCGGACTTTTTAGGGCGGGGATCACAGATACGCAGTATTTT. Its protein is CAGLFRAGITDTQYF.

This clonotype was recorded a few times. The rearrangement links TRBV9 to TRBJ1-1; tentatively, D is TRBD1 (5 bases). The CDR3 runs 14 residues. Germline V lookup: CDR1 SGDLS, CDR2 YYNGEE. The V end was cut by 3 bases, the J end by 0 bases, with 9 bases between. CDR3 region: CASSGHRLNTEAFF. As DNA, the CDR3 is TGTGCCAGCAGCGGACACAGGCTGAACACTGAAGCTTTCTTT.

The V gene is TRBV7-9, the J gene TRBJ1-5; D remains unclear. The V end lost 11 bases, the J end lost 4 bases, and 18 bases lay between the germline ends. Germline assignment: CDR1 SEHNR and CDR2 FQNEAQ (reference sequence). The CDR3 spans 14 residues. This chain's CDR3 is CACGSLLENQPQHF. CDR3 in DNA: TGTGCCTGCGGGTCCTTGTTAGAGAATCAGCCCCAGCATTTT.